This TCR beta chain was sequenced during a study of Ad26.COV2.S vaccination and SARS-CoV-2 variants. General study results and limits: Individuals receiving vaccine had higher spike-specific TCR breadth than placebo recipients did.

Per the germline V gene, CDR1 is KGHSH and CDR2 is LQKENI. Trimming shortened V by 4 bases and J by 0 bases, and 10 bases separated the two germline ends. This CDR3 is built from 15 residues. To note about this clone: Its matching antigen is unknown.

Clones were sequenced by immunoSEQ multiplex PCR, and TCRdb holds only the in-frame ones, with some missing. In the table there are some 340,000 clones, about 86% of which are singletons. Treatment specified: around 19 received Ad26.COV2.S at low or high dose, single or two shots; roughly 5 received placebo; per-sample allocation not given. Sampling took place 63 days after the first vaccine or placebo injection. The donor's status was that of an adult aged 18-55 years in Boston. The rearrangement links TRBV18 to TRBJ2-1, with unresolved D. The specimen comprised peripheral blood, sampled in a trial of Ad26.COV2.S vaccine versus placebo. The receptor was derived from a person aged 18-60 years who received the Ad26.COV2.S COVID-19 vaccine or a placebo. The CDR3 nucleotides are TGTGCCAGCTCACTAACACAGAGCTCCTACAATGAGCAGTTCTTC. It translates to CASSLTQSSYNEQFF.